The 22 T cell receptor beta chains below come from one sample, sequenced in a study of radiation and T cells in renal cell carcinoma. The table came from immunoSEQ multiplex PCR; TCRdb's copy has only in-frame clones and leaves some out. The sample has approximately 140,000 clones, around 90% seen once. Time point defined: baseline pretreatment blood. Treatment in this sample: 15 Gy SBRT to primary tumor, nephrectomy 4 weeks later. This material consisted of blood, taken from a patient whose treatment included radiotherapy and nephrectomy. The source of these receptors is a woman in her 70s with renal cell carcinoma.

CDR3 loop: CASSYHGSTTEAFF. In DNA, the CDR3 is TGTGCCAGCAGTTACCACGGGTCTACCACTGAAGCTTTCTTT. This sequence joins TRBV6-6 and TRBJ1-1, with D unresolved. CDR3 size: 14 residues. CDR1 is MNHNY and CDR2 is SVGAGI in the germline V gene (reference sequence). The germline V and J ends were trimmed by 2 bases and 4 bases, with 11 bases remaining between them.

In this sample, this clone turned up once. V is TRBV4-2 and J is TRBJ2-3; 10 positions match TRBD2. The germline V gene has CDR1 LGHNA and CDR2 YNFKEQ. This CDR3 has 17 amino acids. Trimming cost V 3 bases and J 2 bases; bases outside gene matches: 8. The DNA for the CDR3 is TGTGCCAGCAGCCACGGAGGACTAGCGGCCCTCACAGATACGCAGTATTTT. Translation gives CASSHGGLAALTDTQYF.

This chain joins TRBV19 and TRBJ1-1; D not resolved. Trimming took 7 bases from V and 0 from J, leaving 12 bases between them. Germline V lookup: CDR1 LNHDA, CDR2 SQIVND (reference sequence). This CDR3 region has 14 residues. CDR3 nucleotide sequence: TGTGCCAGTACCCCCGACGGGCTGAACACTGAAGCTTTCTTT. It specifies CASTPDGLNTEAFF.

The DNA for the CDR3 is TGTGCCAGCAGCTTAGCGTCGACTCCCAAAAACATTCAGTACTTC. This sequence encodes CASSLASTPKNIQYF. This chain uses TRBV7-9 with TRBJ2-4; D gene ambiguous. V lost 0 bases and J lost 2, with 8 bases in between. Germline CDR1 reads SEHNR; CDR2 reads FQNEAQ (reference sequence). This CDR3 has 15 residues.

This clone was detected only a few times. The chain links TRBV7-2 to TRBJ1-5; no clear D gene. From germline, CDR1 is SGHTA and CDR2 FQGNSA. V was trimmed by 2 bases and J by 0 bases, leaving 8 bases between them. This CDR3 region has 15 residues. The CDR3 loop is CASSLFPFSNQPQHF. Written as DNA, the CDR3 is TGTGCCAGCAGCTTATTCCCATTTAGCAATCAGCCCCAGCATTTT.

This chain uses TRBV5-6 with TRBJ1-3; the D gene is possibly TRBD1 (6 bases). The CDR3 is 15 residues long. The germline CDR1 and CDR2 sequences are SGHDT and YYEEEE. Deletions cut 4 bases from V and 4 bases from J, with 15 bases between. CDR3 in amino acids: CASSTGQSVGNTIYF. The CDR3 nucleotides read TGTGCCAGCAGCACAGGACAGTCGGTGGGAAACACCATATATTTT.

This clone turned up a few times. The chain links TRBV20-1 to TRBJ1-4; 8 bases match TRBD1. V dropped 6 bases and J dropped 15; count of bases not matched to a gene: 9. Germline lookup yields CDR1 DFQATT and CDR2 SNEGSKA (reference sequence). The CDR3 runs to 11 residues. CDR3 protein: CSARGTTGVFF. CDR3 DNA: TGCAGTGCCCGAGGGACGACAGGGGTGTTTTTT.

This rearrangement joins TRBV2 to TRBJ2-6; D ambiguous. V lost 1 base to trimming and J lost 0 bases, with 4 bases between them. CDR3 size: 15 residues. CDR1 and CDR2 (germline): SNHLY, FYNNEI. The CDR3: CASSEEFSGANVLTF. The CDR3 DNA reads TGTGCCAGCAGTGAAGAGTTCTCTGGGGCCAACGTCCTGACTTTC.

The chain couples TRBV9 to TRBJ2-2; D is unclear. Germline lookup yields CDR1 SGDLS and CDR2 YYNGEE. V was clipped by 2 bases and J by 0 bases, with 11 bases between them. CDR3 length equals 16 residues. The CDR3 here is CASSVTTAPNTGELFF. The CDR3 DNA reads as TGTGCCAGCAGCGTTACGACCGCACCGAACACCGGGGAGCTGTTTTTT. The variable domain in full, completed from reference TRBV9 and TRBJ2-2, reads DSGVTQTPKHLITATGQRVTLRCSPRSGDLSVYWYQQSLDQGLQFLIQYYNGEERAKGNILERFSAQQFPDLHSELNLSSLELGDSALYFCASSVTTAPNTGELFFGEGSRLTVL.

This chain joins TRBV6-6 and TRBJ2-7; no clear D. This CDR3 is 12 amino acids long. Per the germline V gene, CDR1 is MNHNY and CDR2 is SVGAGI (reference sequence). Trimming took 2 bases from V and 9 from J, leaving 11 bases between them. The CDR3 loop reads CASSYISERQYF. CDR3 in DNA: TGTGCCAGCAGTTACATCAGCGAGAGGCAGTACTTC.

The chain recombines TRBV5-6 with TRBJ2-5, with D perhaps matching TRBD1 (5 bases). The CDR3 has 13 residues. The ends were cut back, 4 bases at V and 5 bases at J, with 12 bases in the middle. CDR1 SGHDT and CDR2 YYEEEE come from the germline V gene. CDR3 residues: CASSGQGRETQYF. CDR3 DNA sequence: TGTGCCAGCAGCGGACAAGGGCGGGAGACCCAGTACTTC.

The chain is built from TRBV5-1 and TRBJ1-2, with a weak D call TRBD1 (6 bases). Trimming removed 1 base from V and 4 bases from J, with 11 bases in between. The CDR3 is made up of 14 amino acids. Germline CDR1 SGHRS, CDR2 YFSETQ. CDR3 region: CASSLWGRGYGYTF. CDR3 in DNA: TGCGCCAGCAGCTTGTGGGGCAGGGGCTATGGCTACACCTTC.

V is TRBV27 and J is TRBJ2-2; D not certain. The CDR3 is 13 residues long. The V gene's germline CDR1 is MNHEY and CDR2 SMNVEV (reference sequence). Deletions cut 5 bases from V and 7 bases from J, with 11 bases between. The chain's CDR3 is CASSQVFHGELFF. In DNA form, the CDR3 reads TGTGCCAGCAGTCAGGTTTTTCACGGGGAGCTGTTTTTT.

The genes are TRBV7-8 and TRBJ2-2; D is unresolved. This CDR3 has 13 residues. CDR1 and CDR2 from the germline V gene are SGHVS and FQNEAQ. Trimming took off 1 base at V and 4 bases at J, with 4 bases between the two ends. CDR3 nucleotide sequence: TGTGCCAGCAGCTTAGGACCCACCGGGGAGCTGTTTTTT. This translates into CASSLGPTGELFF. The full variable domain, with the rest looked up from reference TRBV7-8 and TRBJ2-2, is GAGVSQSPRYKVAKRGQDVALRCDPISGHVSLFWYQQALGQGPEFLTYFQNEAQLDKSGLPSDRFFAERPEGSVSTLKIQRTQQEDSAVYLCASSLGPTGELFFGEGSRLTVL.

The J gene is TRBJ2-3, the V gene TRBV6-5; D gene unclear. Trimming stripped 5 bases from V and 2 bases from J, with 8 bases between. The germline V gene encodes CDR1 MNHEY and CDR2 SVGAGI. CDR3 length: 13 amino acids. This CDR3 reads CASSAPHTDTQYF. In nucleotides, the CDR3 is TGTGCCAGCAGTGCACCACACACAGATACGCAGTATTTT.

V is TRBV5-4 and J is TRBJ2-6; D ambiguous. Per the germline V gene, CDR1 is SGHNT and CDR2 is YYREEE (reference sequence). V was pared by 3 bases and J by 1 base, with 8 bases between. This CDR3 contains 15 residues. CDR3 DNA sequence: TGTGCCAGCAGCTCCGGCCTATCTGGGGCCAACGTCCTGACTTTC. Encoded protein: CASSSGLSGANVLTF.

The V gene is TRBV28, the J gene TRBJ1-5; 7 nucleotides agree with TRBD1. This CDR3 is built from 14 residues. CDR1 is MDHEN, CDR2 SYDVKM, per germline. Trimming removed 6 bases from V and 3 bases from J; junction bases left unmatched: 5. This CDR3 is CASSRTGANQPQHF. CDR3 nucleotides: TGTGCCAGCAGCCGTACAGGGGCCAATCAGCCCCAGCATTTT.

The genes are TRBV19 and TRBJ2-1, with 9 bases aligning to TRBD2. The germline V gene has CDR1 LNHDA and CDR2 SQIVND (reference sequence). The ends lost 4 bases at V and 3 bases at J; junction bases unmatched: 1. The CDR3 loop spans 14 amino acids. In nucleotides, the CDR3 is TGTGCCAGTAGTACACTAGCGGGCTACAATGAGCAGTTCTTC. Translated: CASSTLAGYNEQFF.

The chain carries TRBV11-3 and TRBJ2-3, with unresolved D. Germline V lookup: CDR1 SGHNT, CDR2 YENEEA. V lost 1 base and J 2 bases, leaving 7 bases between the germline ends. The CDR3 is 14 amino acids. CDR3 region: CASSLGSSTDTQYF. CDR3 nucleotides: TGTGCCAGCAGCTTAGGTAGTTCCACAGATACGCAGTATTTT.

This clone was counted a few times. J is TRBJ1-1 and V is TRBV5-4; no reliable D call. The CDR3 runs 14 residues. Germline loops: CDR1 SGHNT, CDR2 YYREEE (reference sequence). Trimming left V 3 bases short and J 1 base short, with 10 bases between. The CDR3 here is CASSSRKSNTEAFF. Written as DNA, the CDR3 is TGTGCCAGCAGCTCCCGAAAGTCGAACACTGAAGCTTTCTTT.

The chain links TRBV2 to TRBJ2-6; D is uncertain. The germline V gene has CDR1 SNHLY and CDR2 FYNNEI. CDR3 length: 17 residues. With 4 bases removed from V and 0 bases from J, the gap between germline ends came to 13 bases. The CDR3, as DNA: TGTGCCAGCAGTGTGTCCAGGCGGACCTCTGGGGCCAACGTCCTGACTTTC. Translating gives CASSVSRRTSGANVLTF.

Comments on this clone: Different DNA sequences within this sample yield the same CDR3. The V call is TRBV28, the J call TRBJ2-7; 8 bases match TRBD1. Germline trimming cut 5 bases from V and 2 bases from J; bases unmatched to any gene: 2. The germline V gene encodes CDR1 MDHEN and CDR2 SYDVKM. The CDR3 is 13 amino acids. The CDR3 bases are TGTGCCAGCAGTCCAGGGGGCGCCTACGAGCAGTACTTC. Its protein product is CASSPGGAYEQYF.